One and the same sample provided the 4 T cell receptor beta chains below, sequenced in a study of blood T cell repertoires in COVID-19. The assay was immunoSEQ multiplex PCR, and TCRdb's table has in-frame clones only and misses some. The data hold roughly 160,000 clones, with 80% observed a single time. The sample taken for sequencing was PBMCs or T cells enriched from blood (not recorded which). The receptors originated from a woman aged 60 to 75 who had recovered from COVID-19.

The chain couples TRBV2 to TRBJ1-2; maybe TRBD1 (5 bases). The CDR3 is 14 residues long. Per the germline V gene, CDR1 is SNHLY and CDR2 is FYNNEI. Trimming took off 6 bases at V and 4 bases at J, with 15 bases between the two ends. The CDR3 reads CASSEIDSPYGYTF. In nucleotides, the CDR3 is TGTGCCAGCAGCGAAATTGACAGCCCCTATGGCTACACCTTC.

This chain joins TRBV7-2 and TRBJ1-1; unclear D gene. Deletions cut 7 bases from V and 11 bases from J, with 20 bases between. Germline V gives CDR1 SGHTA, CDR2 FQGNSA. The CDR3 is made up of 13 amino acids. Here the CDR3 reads CASILAGENRAFF. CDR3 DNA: TGTGCCAGCATCCTGGCGGGAGAGAATAGGGCTTTCTTT.

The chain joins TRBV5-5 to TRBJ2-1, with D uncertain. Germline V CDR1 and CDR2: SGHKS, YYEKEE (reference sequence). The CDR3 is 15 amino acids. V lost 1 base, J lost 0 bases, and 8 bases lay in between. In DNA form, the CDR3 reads TGTGCCAGCAGCTTGACAGCTGACTCCTACAATGAGCAGTTCTTC. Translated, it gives CASSLTADSYNEQFF.

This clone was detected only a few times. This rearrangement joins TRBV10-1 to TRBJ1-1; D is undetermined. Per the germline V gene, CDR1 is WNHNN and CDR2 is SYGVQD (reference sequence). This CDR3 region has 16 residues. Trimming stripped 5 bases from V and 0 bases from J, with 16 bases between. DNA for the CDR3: TGCGCCAGCAGTCGAGGCCGGTGTTTGGTGAACACTGAAGCTTTCTTT. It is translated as CASSRGRCLVNTEAFF.